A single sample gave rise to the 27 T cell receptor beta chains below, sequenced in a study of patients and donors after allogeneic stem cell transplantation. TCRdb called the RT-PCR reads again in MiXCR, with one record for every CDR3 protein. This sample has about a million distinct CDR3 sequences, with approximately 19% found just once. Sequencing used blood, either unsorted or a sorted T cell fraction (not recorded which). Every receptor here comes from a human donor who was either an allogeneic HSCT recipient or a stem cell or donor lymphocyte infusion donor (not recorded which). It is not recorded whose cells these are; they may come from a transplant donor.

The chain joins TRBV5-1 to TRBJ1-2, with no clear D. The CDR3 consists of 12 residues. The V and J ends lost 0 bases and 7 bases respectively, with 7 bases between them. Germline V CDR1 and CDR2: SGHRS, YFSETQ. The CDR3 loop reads CASSLDVSGYTF. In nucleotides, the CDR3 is TGCGCCAGCAGCTTGGATGTTTCTGGCTACACCTTC.

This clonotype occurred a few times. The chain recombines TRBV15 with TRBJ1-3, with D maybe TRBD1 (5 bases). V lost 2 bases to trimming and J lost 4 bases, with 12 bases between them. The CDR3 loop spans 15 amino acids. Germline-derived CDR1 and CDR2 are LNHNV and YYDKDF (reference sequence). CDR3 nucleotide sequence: TGTGCCACCAGCAGACAAGGGACGTCCGGAAACACCATATATTTT. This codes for CATSRQGTSGNTIYF.

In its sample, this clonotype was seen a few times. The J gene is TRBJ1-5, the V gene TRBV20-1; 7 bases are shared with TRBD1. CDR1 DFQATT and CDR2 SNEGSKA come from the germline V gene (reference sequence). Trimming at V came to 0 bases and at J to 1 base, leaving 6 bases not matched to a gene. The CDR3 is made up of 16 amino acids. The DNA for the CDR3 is TGCAGTGCTAGAGAATACAAGGGACAGAGCAATCAGCCCCAGCATTTT. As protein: CSAREYKGQSNQPQHF.

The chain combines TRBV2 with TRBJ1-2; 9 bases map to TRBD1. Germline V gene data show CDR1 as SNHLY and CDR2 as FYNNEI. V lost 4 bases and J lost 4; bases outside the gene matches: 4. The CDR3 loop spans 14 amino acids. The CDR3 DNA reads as TGTGCCAGCAGTGGCGGACAGGGGATCTATGGCTACACCTTC. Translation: CASSGGQGIYGYTF.

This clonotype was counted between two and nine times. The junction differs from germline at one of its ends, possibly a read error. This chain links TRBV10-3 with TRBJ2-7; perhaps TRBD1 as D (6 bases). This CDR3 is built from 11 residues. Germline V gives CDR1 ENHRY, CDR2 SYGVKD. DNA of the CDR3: TGTGCCATCACTGAGGGGGTAGCCCAGTACTTC. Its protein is CAITEGVAQYF.

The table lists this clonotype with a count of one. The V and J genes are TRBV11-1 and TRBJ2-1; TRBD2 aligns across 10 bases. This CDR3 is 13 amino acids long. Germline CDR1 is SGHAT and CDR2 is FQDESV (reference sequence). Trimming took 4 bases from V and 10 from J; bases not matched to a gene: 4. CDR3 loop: CASSSVTSGEQFF. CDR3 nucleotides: TGTGCCAGCAGCTCCGTGACTAGCGGGGAGCAGTTCTTC. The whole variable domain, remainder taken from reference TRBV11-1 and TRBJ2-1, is EAEVAQSPRYKITEKSQAVAFWCDPISGHATLYWYRQILGQGPELLVQFQDESVVDDSQLPKDRFSAERLKGVDSTLKIQPAELGDSAMYLCASSSVTSGEQFFGPGTRLTVL.

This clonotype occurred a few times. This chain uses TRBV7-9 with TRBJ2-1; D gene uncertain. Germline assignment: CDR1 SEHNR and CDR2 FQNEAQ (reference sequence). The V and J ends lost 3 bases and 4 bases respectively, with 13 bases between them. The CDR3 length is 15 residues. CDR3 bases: TGTGCCAGCAGCTTTCCGCTATTAACATACAATGAGCAGTTCTTC. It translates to CASSFPLLTYNEQFF. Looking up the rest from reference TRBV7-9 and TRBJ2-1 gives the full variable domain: DTGVSQNPRHKITKRGQNVTFRCDPISEHNRLYWYRQTLGQGPEFLTYFQNEAQLEKSRLLSDRFSAERPKGSFSTLEIQRTEQGDSAMYLCASSFPLLTYNEQFFGPGTRLTVL.

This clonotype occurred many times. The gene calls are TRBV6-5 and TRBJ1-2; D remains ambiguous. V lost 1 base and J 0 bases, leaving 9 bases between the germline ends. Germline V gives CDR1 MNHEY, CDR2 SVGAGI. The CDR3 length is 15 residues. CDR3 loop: CASSYYPLPNYGYTF. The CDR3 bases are TGTGCCAGCAGTTACTACCCACTCCCTAACTATGGCTACACCTTC.

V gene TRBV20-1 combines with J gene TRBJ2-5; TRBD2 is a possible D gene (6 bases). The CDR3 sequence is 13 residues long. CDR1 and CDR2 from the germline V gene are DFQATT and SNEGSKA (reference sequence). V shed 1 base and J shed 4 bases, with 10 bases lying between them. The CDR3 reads CSARAGRGETQYF. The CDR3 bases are TGCAGTGCTAGAGCCGGGAGAGGAGAGACCCAGTACTTC.

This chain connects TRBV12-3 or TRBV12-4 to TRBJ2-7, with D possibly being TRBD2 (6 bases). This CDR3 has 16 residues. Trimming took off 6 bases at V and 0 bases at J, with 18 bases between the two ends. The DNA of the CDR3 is TGTGCCAGCAGCGGACCCGAGCGGGTTCCCTCCTACGAGCAGTACTTC. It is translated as CASSGPERVPSYEQYF.

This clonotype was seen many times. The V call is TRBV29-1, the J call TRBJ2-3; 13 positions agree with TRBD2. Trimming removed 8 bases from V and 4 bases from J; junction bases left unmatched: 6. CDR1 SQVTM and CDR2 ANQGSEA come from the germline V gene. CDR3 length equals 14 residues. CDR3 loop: CSQGTSGTPDTQYF. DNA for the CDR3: TGCAGCCAGGGGACTAGCGGGACCCCAGATACGCAGTATTTT.

CDR3: CAISPDRAGSNEQFF. The CDR3, as DNA: TGTGCCATCAGCCCGGACAGGGCGGGTAGCAATGAGCAGTTCTTC. The gene calls are TRBV10-3 and TRBJ2-1; 8 bases fit TRBD1. The V gene's germline CDR1 is ENHRY and CDR2 SYGVKD. CDR3 length equals 15 residues. The junction had 10 bases not matched to a gene; V was cut back by 6 bases and J by 6 bases.

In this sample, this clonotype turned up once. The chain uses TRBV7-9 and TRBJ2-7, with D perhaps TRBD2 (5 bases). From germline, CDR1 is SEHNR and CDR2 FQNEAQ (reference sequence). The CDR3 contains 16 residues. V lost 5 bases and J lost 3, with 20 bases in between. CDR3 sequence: CASSDLFGERFYEQYF. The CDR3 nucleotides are TGTGCCAGCAGCGACCTATTTGGGGAGCGATTCTACGAGCAGTACTTC.

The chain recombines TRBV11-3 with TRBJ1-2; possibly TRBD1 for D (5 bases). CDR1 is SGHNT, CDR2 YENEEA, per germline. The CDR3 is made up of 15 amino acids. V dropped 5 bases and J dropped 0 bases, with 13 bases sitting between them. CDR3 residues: CASSPGGAPNYGYTF. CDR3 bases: TGTGCCAGCAGCCCCGGAGGGGCCCCTAACTATGGCTACACCTTC.

CDR3 bases: TGTGCCAGCAGCCAAGATATGGACGGCAGCCCGCAGGGGACCCAGTACTTC. Its translation: CASSQDMDGSPQGTQYF. This chain uses TRBV14 with TRBJ2-5, with a tentative D call TRBD1 (5 bases). V dropped 0 bases and J dropped 7 bases, with 21 bases sitting between them. Germline CDR1 reads SGHDN; CDR2 reads FVKESK. The CDR3 has 17 residues.

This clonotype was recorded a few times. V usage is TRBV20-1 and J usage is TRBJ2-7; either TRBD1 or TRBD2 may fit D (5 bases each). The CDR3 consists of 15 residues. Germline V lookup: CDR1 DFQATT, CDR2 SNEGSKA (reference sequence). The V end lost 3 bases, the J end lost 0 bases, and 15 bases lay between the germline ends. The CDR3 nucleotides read TGCAGTGCTAGCTCCGGGACCCTTAGCTCCTACGAGCAGTACTTC. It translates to CSASSGTLSSYEQYF.

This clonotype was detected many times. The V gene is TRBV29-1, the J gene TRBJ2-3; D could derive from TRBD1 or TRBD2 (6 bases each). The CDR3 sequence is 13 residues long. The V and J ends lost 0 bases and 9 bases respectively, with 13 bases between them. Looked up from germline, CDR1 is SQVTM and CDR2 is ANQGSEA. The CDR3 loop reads CSVEDKLGGTQYF. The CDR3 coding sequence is TGCAGCGTTGAAGACAAACTGGGGGGCACGCAGTATTTT.

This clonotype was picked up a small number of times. The CDR3: CASSPGTSFYEQYF. The CDR3 nucleotides read TGTGCCAGCAGTCCCGGGACTAGTTTCTACGAGCAGTACTTC. The rearrangement joins TRBV5-4 to TRBJ2-7; 8 nucleotides match TRBD2. Germline assignment: CDR1 SGHNT and CDR2 YYREEE (reference sequence). The CDR3 totals 14 residues. V lost 5 bases and J lost 3; bases outside the gene matches: 7. Supplemented by reference TRBV5-4 and TRBJ2-7, the full variable domain reads ETGVTQSPTHLIKTRGQQVTLRCSSQSGHNTVSWYQQALGQGPQFIFQYYREEENGRGNFPPRFSGLQFPNYSSELNVNALELDDSALYLCASSPGTSFYEQYFGPGTRLTVT.

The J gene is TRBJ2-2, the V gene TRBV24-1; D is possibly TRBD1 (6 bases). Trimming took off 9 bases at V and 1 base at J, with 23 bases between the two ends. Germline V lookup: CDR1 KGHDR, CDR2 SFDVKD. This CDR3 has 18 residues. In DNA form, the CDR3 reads TGTGCCACCTGCTCTGGGGGCCAGACGACGAAGAACACCGGGGAGCTGTTTTTT. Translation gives CATCSGGQTTKNTGELFF.

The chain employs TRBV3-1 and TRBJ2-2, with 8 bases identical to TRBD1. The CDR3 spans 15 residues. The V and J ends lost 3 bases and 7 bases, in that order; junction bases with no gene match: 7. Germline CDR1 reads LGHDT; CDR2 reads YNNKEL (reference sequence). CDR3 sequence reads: CASSHLQGAIGELFF. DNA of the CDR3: TGTGCCAGCAGCCACCTCCAGGGGGCGATCGGGGAGCTGTTTTTT.

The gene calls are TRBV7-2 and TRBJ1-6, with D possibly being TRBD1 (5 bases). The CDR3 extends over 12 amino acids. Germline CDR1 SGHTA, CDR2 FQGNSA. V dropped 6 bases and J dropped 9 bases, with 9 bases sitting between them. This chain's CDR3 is CASSSGGSPLHF. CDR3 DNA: TGTGCCAGCAGTTCCGGGGGTTCACCCCTCCACTTT. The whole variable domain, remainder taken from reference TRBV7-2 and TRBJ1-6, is GAGVSQSPSNKVTEKGKDVELRCDPISGHTALYWYRQSLGQGLEFLIYFQGNSAPDKSGLPSDRFSAERTGGSVSTLTIQRTQQEDSAVYLCASSSGGSPLHFGNGTRLTVT.

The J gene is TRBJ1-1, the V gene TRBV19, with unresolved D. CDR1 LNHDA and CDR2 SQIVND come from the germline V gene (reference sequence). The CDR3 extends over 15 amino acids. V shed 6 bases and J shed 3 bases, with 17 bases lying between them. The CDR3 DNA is TGTGCCAGTAGACCTCCCCGGGTTCGGGACACTGAAGCTTTCTTT. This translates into CASRPPRVRDTEAFF. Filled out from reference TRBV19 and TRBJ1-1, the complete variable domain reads DGGITQSPKYLFRKEGQNVTLSCEQNLNHDAMYWYRQDPGQGLRLIYYSQIVNDFQKGDIAEGYSVSREKKESFPLTVTSAQKNPTAFYLCASRPPRVRDTEAFFGQGTRLTVV.

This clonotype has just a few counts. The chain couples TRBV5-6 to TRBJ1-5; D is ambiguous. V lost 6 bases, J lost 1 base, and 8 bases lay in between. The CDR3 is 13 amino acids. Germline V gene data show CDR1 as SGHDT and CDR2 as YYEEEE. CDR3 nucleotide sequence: TGTGCCAGCACTACCTGGAGCAATCAGCCCCAGCATTTT. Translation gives CASTTWSNQPQHF.

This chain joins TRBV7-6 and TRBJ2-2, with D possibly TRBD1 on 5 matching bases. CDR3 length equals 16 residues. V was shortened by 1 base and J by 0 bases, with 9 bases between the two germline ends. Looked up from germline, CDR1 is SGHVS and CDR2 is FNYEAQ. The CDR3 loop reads CASSLVPRANTGELFF. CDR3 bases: TGTGCCAGCAGCTTAGTCCCCAGGGCGAACACCGGGGAGCTGTTTTTT. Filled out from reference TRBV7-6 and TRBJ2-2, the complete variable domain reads GAGVSQSPRYKVTKRGQDVALRCDPISGHVSLYWYRQALGQGPEFLTYFNYEAQQDKSGLPNDRFSAERPEGSISTLTIQRTEQRDSAMYRCASSLVPRANTGELFFGEGSRLTVL.

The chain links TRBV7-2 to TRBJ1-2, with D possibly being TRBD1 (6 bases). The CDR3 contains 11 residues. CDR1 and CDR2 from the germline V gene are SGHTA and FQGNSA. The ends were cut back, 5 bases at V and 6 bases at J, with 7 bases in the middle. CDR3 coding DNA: TGTGCCAGCAGCCGGGACAATGGCTACACCTTC. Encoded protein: CASSRDNGYTF.

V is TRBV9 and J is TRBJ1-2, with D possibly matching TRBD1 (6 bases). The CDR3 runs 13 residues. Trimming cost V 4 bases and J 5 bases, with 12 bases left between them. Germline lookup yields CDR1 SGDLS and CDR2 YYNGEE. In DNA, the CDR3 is TGTGCCAGCAGCCTAGAGAGGGGGTATGGCTACACCTTC. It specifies CASSLERGYGYTF.

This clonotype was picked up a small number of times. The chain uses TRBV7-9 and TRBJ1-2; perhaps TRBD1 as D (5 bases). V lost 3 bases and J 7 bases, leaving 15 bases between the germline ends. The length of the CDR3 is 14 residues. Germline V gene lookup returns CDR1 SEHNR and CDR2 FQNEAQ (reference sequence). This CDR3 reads CASSFIRDGRGYTF. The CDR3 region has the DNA TGTGCCAGCAGCTTCATCCGGGACGGACGTGGCTACACCTTC.